This T cell receptor (beta chain) was documented in a study of technical replicates of blood from a few donors. The CDR3 runs 16 residues. CDR1 is PRHDT, CDR2 FYEKMQ, per germline (reference sequence). V was pared by 4 bases and J by 3 bases, with 7 bases of the junction left unmatched. The method was immunoSEQ multiplex PCR; TCRdb's version includes in-frame clones alone and lacks a portion of them. This table holds more than 90,000 clones, 95% found once. Input material: T cells isolated from PBMCs. This chain uses TRBV13 with TRBJ1-1, with TRBD1 matching over 11 bases. This receptor was obtained from a human donor in good health. As DNA, the CDR3 is TGTGCCAGCAGCTACCGGACAGGGGGCCTGTACACTGAAGCTTTCTTT. This encodes CASSYRTGGLYTEAFF.